Here is one T cell receptor beta chain with its context. The CDR3 totals 15 residues. V was pared by 3 bases and J by 3 bases, with 15 bases between. Germline V gives CDR1 MNHEY, CDR2 SVGAGI. Only in-frame clones appear in the TCRdb table, and some are missing; sequencing was by immunoSEQ multiplex PCR. The sample has tens of thousands of clones; about 75% are singletons. This sample's time point: pretreatment peripheral blood. The data belong to a study of PD-L1 blockade in urothelial cancer. Study in general: Blood was analyzed 3 weeks (second dose) and 6 weeks after treatment start.

The TCR sequence derives from a man aged 70 or older with urothelial cancer. The specimen was PBMCs, collected around atezolizumab (anti-PD-L1) treatment. The rearrangement links TRBV6-5 to TRBJ2-7, with D possibly matching TRBD1 (6 bases). CDR3 loop: CASSYKGDQVYEQYF. CDR3 in DNA: TGTGCCAGCAGTTATAAGGGGGATCAGGTCTACGAGCAGTACTTC.